This T cell receptor (beta chain) emerged from a study of shared clonotypes between healthy human individuals. Naive CD8 cells comprised CD45RO-negative, CCR7-positively selected cells, excluding terminally differentiated effector memory CD45RA+ cells. Generated by immunoSEQ multiplex PCR, the TCRdb table keeps only in-frame clones and is missing some. The repertoire holds 1.5 million to 2.5 million clones, with roughly 94% as singletons. Sequencing was done on a sample of naive CD8+ T cells sorted from blood. The receptor was derived from a man in his late teens or twenties in good health.

The CDR3 DNA follows: TGCGCCAGCAGCTTGTCGGAGGGTGCTAACTATGGCTACACCTTC. Its translation: CASSLSEGANYGYTF. The V call is TRBV5-1, the J call TRBJ1-2; the D is unclear. Germline V gene sequence: CDR1 SGHRS, CDR2 YFSETQ. The CDR3 loop spans 15 amino acids. V was shortened by 1 base and J by 0 bases, with 10 bases between the two germline ends.